The 17 T cell receptor beta chains below come from one sample, sequenced in a study of shared T cell receptors in the human thymus (dated by TCRdb to the early 2020s). Libraries were made using the immunoSEQ multiplex PCR assay. TCRdb retrieved this table from immuneACCESS and kept in-frame rearrangements only. Not all clones are present; in checked studies, unresolved V genes account for under half, and no reason is known for the remainder. Present in this sample are under 850,000 clones, 88% of which were seen just once. About 0.01% of the sample goes to the ten largest clones. The sample also formed part of further work on human thymus T cells.

The sequencing input was thymocytes. These receptors came from a boy younger than two with a congenital heart defect. Donor details come from another sample of the same person, matched by shared clones.

The chain combines TRBV5-5 with TRBJ2-3, with 7 bases that match TRBD2. The V segment lost 5 bases and the J segment 5 bases; nucleotides outside the gene matches: 11. Germline CDR1 and CDR2: SGHKS and YYEKEE (reference sequence). This CDR3 is 15 amino acids long. The chain's CDR3 is CASSPGWRGRDTQYF. CDR3 nucleotide sequence: TGTGCCAGCAGTCCCGGGTGGCGGGGGAGAGATACGCAGTATTTT.

This rearrangement joins TRBV10-3 to TRBJ2-2; 9 nucleotides match TRBD2. CDR3 length equals 16 residues. The V gene's germline CDR1 is ENHRY and CDR2 SYGVKD. V lost 4 bases to trimming and J lost 0 bases; unmatched junction nucleotides: 3. CDR3 sequence: CAISVIAGANTGELFF. CDR3 nucleotides: TGTGCCATCAGTGTTATAGCGGGAGCGAACACCGGGGAGCTGTTTTTT.

This chain connects TRBV14 to TRBJ1-4; D gene unclear. CDR1 is SGHDN, CDR2 FVKESK, per germline. This CDR3 is built from 13 residues. Trimming stripped 1 base from V and 8 bases from J, with 8 bases between. The chain's CDR3 is CASSQVRGEKLFF. CDR3 coding DNA: TGTGCCAGCAGCCAAGTCAGAGGGGAAAAACTGTTTTTT.

The V and J genes are TRBV7-9 and TRBJ2-7; a possible D gene is TRBD1 (6 bases). V dropped 5 bases and J dropped 6 bases, with 20 bases sitting between them. This CDR3 has 15 residues. Germline-derived CDR1 and CDR2 are SEHNR and FQNEAQ (reference sequence). DNA of the CDR3: TGTGCCAGCAGCCTAGATAACAGGGCATCGAGCGAGCAGTACTTC. Residues: CASSLDNRASSEQYF. Combining the CDR3 with reference TRBV7-9 and TRBJ2-7 gives the whole variable domain DTGVSQNPRHKITKRGQNVTFRCDPISEHNRLYWYRQTLGQGPEFLTYFQNEAQLEKSRLLSDRFSAERPKGSFSTLEIQRTEQGDSAMYLCASSLDNRASSEQYFGPGTRLTVT.

As to this clone: The conserved phenylalanine or tryptophan normally closing the CDR3 is absent here, so this likely arose from a read error. The DNA is left out, because the CDR3 cannot be placed on it with certainty; the CDR3 is given as TCRdb lists it. The chain combines TRBV10-3 with TRBJ1-1. Germline V gene data show CDR1 as ENHRY and CDR2 as SYGVKD. Inclusive of both ends, the CDR3 amounts to 10 amino acids. The CDR3 loop is CAISESGGGK.

The chain is built from TRBV28 and TRBJ2-7, with a possible D match to TRBD1 (5 bases). The ends were cut back, 7 bases at V and 2 bases at J, with 33 bases in the middle. The CDR3 contains 20 residues. Per germline, CDR1 MDHEN and CDR2 SYDVKM. The CDR3 region has the DNA TGTGCCAGCAACAATATATATATCCCCCCCACAGGCCCCGTGGCCTACGAGCAGTACTTC. Translating gives CASNNIYIPPTGPVAYEQYF.

The chain employs TRBV20-1 and TRBJ2-7; 8 bases agree with TRBD1. Germline CDR1 DFQATT, CDR2 SNEGSKA (reference sequence). This CDR3 spans 11 amino acids. CDR3 nucleotides: TGCGGGGGACAGGAGGCCTACGAGCAGTACTTC. This translates into CGGQEAYEQYF.

This sequence joins TRBV5-1 and TRBJ2-1, with D maybe TRBD2 (5 bases). CDR1 is SGHRS, CDR2 YFSETQ, per germline. This CDR3 is built from 18 residues. The V end was cut by 0 bases, the J end by 0 bases, with 16 bases between. CDR3 loop: CASSLGFEGSYSYNEQFF. CDR3 DNA: TGCGCCAGCAGCTTGGGATTTGAGGGATCGTACTCCTACAATGAGCAGTTCTTC.

This chain connects TRBV5-1 to TRBJ2-3; 8 bases map to TRBD1. V trimming: 4 bases; J trimming: 0 bases; junction bases outside the gene matches: 7. The germline V gene has CDR1 SGHRS and CDR2 YFSETQ. CDR3 length equals 16 residues. CDR3 nucleotide sequence: TGCGCCAGCAGCGACTGGACAGGGACTAGCACAGATACGCAGTATTTT. Protein: CASSDWTGTSTDTQYF.

V usage is TRBV11-3 and J usage is TRBJ1-1, with 9 nucleotides matching TRBD1. J lost 5 bases, V lost 5 bases, and 15 bases had no gene match. Germline V lookup: CDR1 SGHNT, CDR2 YENEEA. The CDR3 length is 17 residues. The CDR3 bases are TGTGCCAGCAGCGATATTTTGCCGGGACAGGGTGCTACTGAAGCTTTCTTT. Protein: CASSDILPGQGATEAFF. Variable domain in full (rest from reference TRBV11-3 and TRBJ1-1): EAGVVQSPRYKIIEKKQPVAFWCNPISGHNTLYWYLQNLGQGPELLIRYENEEAVDDSQLPKDRFSAERLKGVDSTLKIQPAELGDSAVYLCASSDILPGQGATEAFFGQGTRLTVV.

The gene calls are TRBV15 and TRBJ2-5; D is possibly TRBD1 (6 bases). The CDR3 is 18 residues long. V was shortened by 2 bases and J by 0 bases, with 19 bases between the two germline ends. Germline CDR1 LNHNV, CDR2 YYDKDF (reference sequence). CDR3 amino acids: CATSRPKCRTAYQETQYF. CDR3 coding DNA: TGTGCCACCAGCAGACCCAAGTGCCGGACAGCGTACCAAGAGACCCAGTACTTC.

V and J are TRBV2 and TRBJ2-4; weak D call: TRBD1 (5 bases). The V and J ends lost 4 bases and 5 bases respectively, with 9 bases between them. The CDR3 covers 13 residues. CDR1 and CDR2 from the germline V gene are SNHLY and FYNNEI. The CDR3 protein is CASSGQGENIQYF. The CDR3 nucleotides read TGTGCCAGCAGTGGGCAGGGTGAAAACATTCAGTACTTC.

The rearrangement links TRBV9 to TRBJ2-5; the D gene is possibly TRBD1 (6 bases). The CDR3 covers 20 residues. Trimming left V 0 bases short and J 5 bases short, with 29 bases between. Germline loops: CDR1 SGDLS, CDR2 YYNGEE. The CDR3 nucleotides are TGTGCCAGCAGCGTAGCTCCGGCAGGGGAAGTCGCGGGTCTCGGGGAGACCCAGTACTTC. It codes for CASSVAPAGEVAGLGETQYF.

For this clone: Other DNA sequences in the same sample also yield this CDR3. The chain links TRBV27 to TRBJ1-2; TRBD1 matches 8 bases. This CDR3 spans 14 amino acids. V trimming: 5 bases; J trimming: 4 bases; junction bases outside the gene matches: 6. The germline V gene encodes CDR1 MNHEY and CDR2 SMNVEV (reference sequence). The CDR3 DNA is TGTGCCAGCAGTCTCACAGGGGGACTCTATGGCTACACCTTC. Translated: CASSLTGGLYGYTF.

This chain joins TRBV7-6 and TRBJ2-7, with TRBD1 identical over 7 bases. Trimming took 1 base from V and 1 from J; bases not matched to a gene: 7. This CDR3 has 16 residues. The germline V gene encodes CDR1 SGHVS and CDR2 FNYEAQ. CDR3 residues: CASSLVGPGQSYEQYF. CDR3 coding DNA: TGTGCCAGCAGCTTAGTGGGCCCGGGACAGTCCTACGAGCAGTACTTC.

This clone was picked up one time. The chain combines TRBV4-3 with TRBJ2-7; 11 bases align to TRBD2. This CDR3 contains 15 residues. Germline V CDR1 and CDR2: LGHNA, YSLEER. With 4 bases clipped from V and 3 bases from J, the junction kept 5 bases outside the gene matches. CDR3 loop: CASSPRTSGFYEQYF. CDR3 in DNA: TGCGCCAGCAGCCCCCGGACTAGCGGGTTCTACGAGCAGTACTTC.

This rearrangement joins TRBV4-2 to TRBJ2-7; 8 nucleotides align to TRBD2. The CDR3 is made up of 16 amino acids. The ends lost 3 bases at V and 2 bases at J; junction bases unmatched: 9. The germline V gene encodes CDR1 LGHNA and CDR2 YNFKEQ. CDR3 amino acids: CASSHPGGGIPYEQYF. In DNA, the CDR3 is TGTGCCAGCAGCCATCCCGGGGGGGGGATCCCCTACGAGCAGTACTTC.